One sample yielded the 20 T cell receptor beta chains listed below, sequenced in a study of human versus mouse CDR3 diversity and MHC coevolution. TCRdb's copy holds only in-frame clones and misses some; the assay was immunoSEQ multiplex PCR. The table records about 60,000 clones, around 94% of them present only once. Sequenced: naive CD4+ T cells from blood. Subset here: CD45RO-negative CD62L-positive naive CD4 T cells. The receptors come from a person aged 55 to 70 in good health.

V gene TRBV19 combines with J gene TRBJ1-6; TRBD1 might be the D (6 bases). The CDR3 consists of 13 residues. Germline V lookup: CDR1 LNHDA, CDR2 SQIVND (reference sequence). V lost 6 bases to trimming and J lost 7 bases, with 10 bases between them. The CDR3 spells CASRVDSNSPLHF. In DNA form, the CDR3 reads TGTGCCAGTAGAGTGGACAGCAATTCACCCCTCCACTTT.

The chain is built from TRBV7-9 and TRBJ1-1; D is possibly TRBD1 (6 bases). Trimming shortened V by 0 bases and J by 2 bases, and 10 bases separated the two germline ends. The CDR3 extends over 15 amino acids. The V gene's germline CDR1 is SEHNR and CDR2 FQNEAQ (reference sequence). Here the CDR3 DNA reads TGTGCCAGCAGCTTAGCGGGCAGGGGAAACACTGAAGCTTTCTTT. This codes for CASSLAGRGNTEAFF.

The chain recombines TRBV18 with TRBJ1-1; 12 bases map to TRBD1. Germline V gene lookup returns CDR1 KGHSH and CDR2 LQKENI. The CDR3 is made up of 17 amino acids. The J segment lost 2 bases and the V segment lost 2 bases, leaving 6 bases of the junction unmatched. The CDR3 region has the DNA TGTGCCAGCTCACCAACCGGGACAGGGGGCTCCAACACTGAAGCTTTCTTT. It codes for CASSPTGTGGSNTEAFF. Filled out from reference TRBV18 and TRBJ1-1, the complete variable domain reads NAGVMQNPRHLVRRRGQEARLRCSPMKGHSHVYWYRQLPEEGLKFMVYLQKENIIDESGMPKERFSAEFPKEGPSILRIQQVVRGDSAAYFCASSPTGTGGSNTEAFFGQGTRLTVV.

V usage is TRBV5-4 and J usage is TRBJ2-3, with 7 bases fitting TRBD2. This CDR3 contains 17 residues. The junction had 11 bases not matched to a gene; V was cut back by 0 bases and J by 4 bases. Germline CDR1 SGHNT, CDR2 YYREEE (reference sequence). Written as DNA, the CDR3 is TGTGCCAGCAGCTTGGGGCGTGGGGGGGAGTTGGCAGATACGCAGTATTTT. It specifies CASSLGRGGELADTQYF.

The chain has TRBV14 and TRBJ2-3, with TRBD2 as a possible D gene (5 bases). The CDR3 is made up of 15 amino acids. V was pared by 6 bases and J by 0 bases, with 13 bases between. Germline V gene data show CDR1 as SGHDN and CDR2 as FVKESK. CDR3 sequence reads: CASRRAGTSTDTQYF. Written as DNA, the CDR3 is TGTGCCAGCAGACGCGCGGGTACTAGCACAGATACGCAGTATTTT.

This clone appeared a single time. The V gene is TRBV6-5, the J gene TRBJ2-7; D is unresolved. CDR1 MNHEY and CDR2 SVGAGI come from the germline V gene. Between the trimmed V and J ends, which lost 6 bases and 0 bases, there was a span of 15 bases. The CDR3 consists of 15 residues. The chain's CDR3 is CASRPTDTLSYEQYF. Here the CDR3 DNA reads TGTGCCAGCAGACCCACAGACACTCTCTCCTACGAGCAGTACTTC.

This clone came up once. The CDR3 DNA follows: TGTGCCAGCAGATGGGACAGGTTGAACACTGAAGCTTTCTTT. Protein sequence: CASRWDRLNTEAFF. The V and J genes are TRBV7-3 and TRBJ1-1, with 8 bases matching TRBD1. J lost 0 bases, V lost 6 bases, and 3 bases had no gene match. Germline V CDR1 and CDR2: SGHTA, FQGTGA. This CDR3 region has 14 residues.

V and J are TRBV19 and TRBJ2-7; D is unresolved. The CDR3 is 16 residues long. CDR1 is LNHDA and CDR2 is SQIVND in the germline V gene (reference sequence). The ends were cut back, 3 bases at V and 6 bases at J, with 21 bases in the middle. CDR3 sequence reads: CASSISYLGLRSEQYF. The CDR3 DNA reads TGTGCCAGTAGTATTAGCTACCTTGGCCTCCGTTCCGAGCAGTACTTC.

The chain joins TRBV10-3 to TRBJ2-2; 10 bases align to TRBD2. J gave up 1 base and V 6 bases, and 14 bases lay outside the gene matches. Per the germline V gene, CDR1 is ENHRY and CDR2 is SYGVKD. The CDR3 loop spans 19 amino acids. In nucleotides, the CDR3 is TGTGCCATCAGCCCCAGGTACCTAGCGGGAGAACTGAACACCGGGGAGCTGTTTTTT. The encoded protein is CAISPRYLAGELNTGELFF.

V is TRBV7-9 and J is TRBJ1-5; TRBD1 might be the D (5 bases). V was shortened by 3 bases and J by 7 bases, with 10 bases between the two germline ends. The CDR3 has 13 residues. In germline, CDR1 is SEHNR, CDR2 FQNEAQ (reference sequence). CDR3 nucleotides: TGTGCCAGCAGCTTGGCAGACAGACAGCCCCAGCATTTT. Residues: CASSLADRQPQHF.

This chain joins TRBV10-3 and TRBJ2-5, with 7 positions matching TRBD1. After removal of 9 bases from V and 2 bases from J, the junction contained 3 bases not matched to a gene. Germline lookup yields CDR1 ENHRY and CDR2 SYGVKD. This CDR3 has 12 amino acids. DNA for the CDR3: TGTGCCATTTCGGACAGGCAAGAGACCCAGTACTTC. Its translation is CAISDRQETQYF.

The chain employs TRBV6-5 and TRBJ1-2, with D perhaps TRBD1 (6 bases). This CDR3 is 14 amino acids long. Germline V gene lookup returns CDR1 MNHEY and CDR2 SVGAGI. The V gene lost 7 bases and the J gene lost 2 bases, with 14 bases spanning the gap. The DNA for the CDR3 is TGTGCCAGCACCCTGGGACACCTGAACTATGGCTACACCTTC. Protein product: CASTLGHLNYGYTF.

The table lists this clone with a count of one. The chain uses TRBV27 and TRBJ2-4; no clear D. Per germline, CDR1 MNHEY and CDR2 SMNVEV (reference sequence). Between the trimmed V and J ends, which lost 7 bases and 1 base, there was a span of 5 bases. The CDR3 loop spans 12 amino acids. CDR3 nucleotides: TGTGCCAGCAAGACTGCCAAAAACATTCAGTACTTC. Translating gives CASKTAKNIQYF.

The chain joins TRBV6-1 to TRBJ2-7; TRBD1 agrees at 7 bases. CDR3 length equals 14 residues. V trimming: 6 bases; J trimming: 5 bases; junction bases outside the gene matches: 10. Germline CDR1 MNHNS, CDR2 SASEGT. The CDR3 DNA follows: TGTGCCAGCAGAGAATGGGGGACAGATCACGAGCAGTACTTC. Its protein is CASREWGTDHEQYF.

V and J are TRBV10-2 and TRBJ2-1; 9 bases match TRBD1. In germline, CDR1 is WSHSY, CDR2 SAAADI. J gave up 2 bases and V 6 bases, and 17 bases lay outside the gene matches. The CDR3 is 19 amino acids. CDR3 in amino acids: CASRLTGGGIARAYNEQFF. The CDR3 DNA follows: TGCGCCAGCAGGCTTACAGGGGGCGGAATAGCGAGGGCCTACAATGAGCAGTTCTTC.

The chain has TRBV19 and TRBJ2-3, with D perhaps TRBD2 (5 bases). The CDR3 sequence is 16 residues long. Germline V gene sequence: CDR1 LNHDA, CDR2 SQIVND (reference sequence). V dropped 1 base and J dropped 0 bases, with 11 bases sitting between them. The CDR3 here is CASSIVGDASTDTQYF. DNA for the CDR3: TGTGCCAGTAGTATAGTGGGAGACGCTAGCACAGATACGCAGTATTTT.

The CDR3: CASSPGQGAAQYF. DNA for the CDR3: TGTGCCAGCAGTCCGGGACAGGGTGCCGCGCAGTACTTC. The chain recombines TRBV6-1 with TRBJ2-7; 9 bases align to TRBD1. Germline values: CDR1 MNHNS, CDR2 SASEGT. Losses at the gene ends were 5 bases for V and 9 bases for J; bases not matched to a gene: 8. This CDR3 contains 13 residues.

The rearrangement uses TRBV19 and TRBJ2-5, with D perhaps matching TRBD2 (5 bases). Near its end, the DNA agrees better with TRBJ2-7, so the J call may be wrong. Germline assignment: CDR1 LNHDA and CDR2 SQIVND (reference sequence). This CDR3 spans 16 amino acids. As DNA, the CDR3 is TGTGCCAGTAGTATTCTGGGCAGCGGCGGATTCTACGAGCAGTACTTC. It is translated as CASSILGSGGFYEQYF.

The rearrangement links TRBV4-2 to TRBJ2-1, with TRBD2 matching 15 bases. With V trimmed by 4 bases and J by 10 bases, 23 bases remained unmatched. This CDR3 spans 21 amino acids. Germline V gives CDR1 LGHNA, CDR2 YNFKEQ. The CDR3 reads CASSLDPRTSGRVKDRGEQFF. The CDR3 region has the DNA TGTGCCAGCAGCCTCGATCCCCGGACTAGCGGGAGGGTTAAGGATCGGGGGGAGCAGTTCTTC.

This clone showed up just a few times. The gene calls are TRBV19 and TRBJ1-3; no clear D. This CDR3 spans 16 amino acids. Trimming cost V 1 base and J 0 bases, with 10 bases left between them. The V gene's germline CDR1 is LNHDA and CDR2 SQIVND (reference sequence). The CDR3 DNA sequence: TGTGCCAGTAGTATAGGGCAGGACTACTCTGGAAACACCATATATTTT. This codes for CASSIGQDYSGNTIYF.